The 32 T cell receptor beta chains in this list originate from one sample, sequenced in a study of beta chain features in type 1 diabetes. The whole isolated RNA underwent reverse transcription, so sequencing captured expressed TCRB transcripts. Assay: immunoSEQ multiplex PCR; the TCRdb copy retains only in-frame clones and omits some. This sample has 330,000 or so clones, with around a fifth found just once. Material for sequencing was naive CD4+ T cells from blood. These receptors originate from a woman under 30 in good health.

This clone was observed a few times. J is TRBJ1-2 and V is TRBV16; D not resolved. The germline CDR1 and CDR2 sequences are KGHSY and FQNENV. The CDR3 is made up of 14 amino acids. V lost 2 bases and J lost 8, with 15 bases in between. For the CDR3, the DNA is TGTGCCAGCAGCCAAAATAGTCTCCCGTGGGGCTACACCTTC. This sequence encodes CASSQNSLPWGYTF.

The J gene is TRBJ1-2, the V gene TRBV9; TRBD1 agrees at 9 bases. The length of the CDR3 is 15 residues. Germline loops: CDR1 SGDLS, CDR2 YYNGEE. After removal of 4 bases from V and 5 bases from J, the junction contained 9 bases not matched to a gene. CDR3 DNA: TGTGCCAGCAGCCATACAGGGACAGGGAAGTATGGCTACACCTTC. Its protein is CASSHTGTGKYGYTF.

This clone was recorded a few times. This rearrangement joins TRBV7-9 to TRBJ1-2; no firm D call. Per germline, CDR1 SEHNR and CDR2 FQNEAQ (reference sequence). CDR3 size: 17 residues. V gave up 5 bases and J gave up 0 bases, with 19 bases separating them. The CDR3 protein is CASSPRQALKANYGYTF. As DNA, the CDR3 is TGTGCCAGCAGCCCCCGGCAGGCATTAAAAGCTAACTATGGCTACACCTTC.

Of note for this clone: Additional DNA sequences in this sample encode the identical CDR3. The chain joins TRBV15 to TRBJ2-7, with 10 bases aligning to TRBD1. Trimming removed 3 bases from V and 1 base from J; junction bases left unmatched: 0. CDR1 LNHNV and CDR2 YYDKDF come from the germline V gene (reference sequence). The CDR3 spans 14 residues. CDR3 sequence reads: CATSRDRGSYEQYF. In nucleotides, the CDR3 is TGTGCCACCAGCAGGGACAGGGGGTCCTACGAGCAGTACTTC.

There are a few counts of this clone. This chain connects TRBV5-1 to TRBJ2-7; 7 positions agree with TRBD1. Unmatched junction bases numbered 6, after V lost 4 bases and J lost 5 bases. Per the germline V gene, CDR1 is SGHRS and CDR2 is YFSETQ. The CDR3 contains 13 residues. CDR3 in amino acids: CASSLLTGNEQYF. The CDR3 region has the DNA TGCGCCAGCAGCCTCCTGACAGGGAACGAGCAGTACTTC.

This clone was counted a few times. V gene TRBV10-3 combines with J gene TRBJ1-1, with 8 positions matching TRBD1. The ends lost 5 bases at V and 0 bases at J; junction bases unmatched: 5. The CDR3 consists of 15 residues. The germline V gene encodes CDR1 ENHRY and CDR2 SYGVKD. CDR3: CAISLTGGLNTEAFF. CDR3 nucleotides: TGTGCCATCAGTCTTACAGGGGGTTTGAACACTGAAGCTTTCTTT.

This clone was detected only a few times. The chain uses TRBV4-2 and TRBJ1-5; 10 bases match TRBD1. CDR3 size: 15 residues. V dropped 3 bases and J dropped 6; count of bases not matched to a gene: 5. The V gene's germline CDR1 is LGHNA and CDR2 YNFKEQ. CDR3 residues: CASSQNRDRGQPQHF. The CDR3 nucleotides are TGTGCCAGCAGCCAGAACCGGGACAGGGGTCAGCCCCAGCATTTT.

This clone has a handful of counts. J is TRBJ2-1 and V is TRBV11-2; TRBD2 agrees at 11 bases. This CDR3 region has 16 residues. V shed 1 base and J 2 bases; nucleotides not matched to a gene: 1. The germline gives CDR1 SGHAT, CDR2 FQNNGV. CDR3 in amino acids: CASSLALAGAYNEQFF. CDR3 coding DNA: TGTGCCAGCAGCTTAGCACTAGCGGGGGCCTACAATGAGCAGTTCTTC.

In its sample, this clone was seen a few times. The V and J genes are TRBV29-1 and TRBJ2-2; D is undetermined. The V end was cut by 3 bases, the J end by 5 bases, with 10 bases between. Germline V lookup: CDR1 SQVTM, CDR2 ANQGSEA. The CDR3 is 13 residues long. The CDR3 nucleotides are TGCAGCGTTGAGTCTTTCGGGACCGGGGAGCTGTTTTTT. It codes for CSVESFGTGELFF.

This clone was seen more than once but under ten times. The chain links TRBV29-1 to TRBJ2-1, with D maybe TRBD2 (5 bases). The germline V gene has CDR1 SQVTM and CDR2 ANQGSEA. The CDR3 runs to 15 residues. Trimming removed 0 bases at V and 6 bases at J, with 15 bases between. CDR3 bases: TGCAGCGTTGAAGATCAAACACGGACTTTCAATGAGCAGTTCTTC. The encoded protein is CSVEDQTRTFNEQFF.

There are a few counts of this clone. The V call is TRBV10-3, the J call TRBJ2-3, with 10 bases lining up with TRBD2. Germline trimming cut 0 bases from V and 5 bases from J; bases unmatched to any gene: 5. CDR1 is ENHRY and CDR2 is SYGVKD in the germline V gene. The CDR3 has 16 residues. The DNA of the CDR3 is TGTGCCATCAGTGAGTCCGCAGCGGGGGGGCTAGATACGCAGTATTTT. Translating it yields CAISESAAGGLDTQYF.

This clone has a handful of counts. The CDR3 reads CASRGAGDTGELFF. As DNA, the CDR3 is TGTGCCAGCAGGGGAGCGGGAGACACCGGGGAGCTGTTTTTT. The rearrangement uses TRBV28 and TRBJ2-2; 8 nucleotides agree with TRBD2. The CDR3 sequence is 14 residues long. V lost 6 bases, J lost 3 bases, and 3 bases stayed unmatched. The germline gives CDR1 MDHEN, CDR2 SYDVKM. The complete variable domain, with remaining parts taken from reference TRBV28 and TRBJ2-2, reads DVKVTQSSRYLVKRTGEKVFLECVQDMDHENMFWYRQDPGLGLRLIYFSYDVKMKEKGDIPEGYSVSREKKERFSLILESASTNQTSMYLCASRGAGDTGELFFGEGSRLTVL.

The chain employs TRBV5-1 and TRBJ2-1; 8 bases align to TRBD1. This CDR3 is built from 15 residues. Germline CDR1 reads SGHRS; CDR2 reads YFSETQ. Trimming took 5 bases from V and 3 from J; bases not matched to a gene: 7. The CDR3 here is CASRSGTGHYNEQFF. In nucleotides, the CDR3 is TGCGCCAGCAGATCCGGGACAGGCCACTACAATGAGCAGTTCTTC. Filled out from reference TRBV5-1 and TRBJ2-1, the complete variable domain reads KAGVTQTPRYLIKTRGQQVTLSCSPISGHRSVSWYQQTPGQGLQFLFEYFSETQRNKGNFPGRFSGRQFSNSRSEMNVSTLELGDSALYLCASRSGTGHYNEQFFGPGTRLTVL.

This clone was picked up a small number of times. This chain connects TRBV5-1 to TRBJ2-3; 7 bases match TRBD2. Germline V gives CDR1 SGHRS, CDR2 YFSETQ. This CDR3 comprises 15 residues. The junction had 8 bases not matched to a gene; V was cut back by 1 base and J by 6 bases. The CDR3: CASSLWRELGDTQYF. The CDR3 region has the DNA TGCGCCAGCAGCTTGTGGCGGGAGCTGGGCGATACGCAGTATTTT.

The chain uses TRBV4-1 and TRBJ2-5; 9 nucleotides agree with TRBD1. The CDR3 covers 14 residues. V shed 3 bases, J shed 4 bases, and the junction held 3 bases outside the gene matches. Germline V gene lookup returns CDR1 MGHRA and CDR2 YSYEKL. The CDR3 protein is CASSHRQGGETQYF. Written as DNA, the CDR3 is TGCGCCAGCAGCCACCGACAGGGGGGAGAGACCCAGTACTTC.

This clone was found a few times. J is TRBJ2-4 and V is TRBV30; D unresolved. This CDR3 spans 11 amino acids. Germline V gene data show CDR1 as GTSNPN and CDR2 as SVGIG (reference sequence). The V gene lost 4 bases and the J gene lost 9 bases, with 10 bases spanning the gap. CDR3 residues: CAWTAASIQYF. The CDR3 DNA follows: TGTGCCTGGACCGCCGCCAGCATTCAGTACTTC.

V usage is TRBV5-1 and J usage is TRBJ2-2; 9 bases match TRBD1. V shed 2 bases and J 1 base; nucleotides not matched to a gene: 9. Germline CDR1 is SGHRS and CDR2 is YFSETQ. The CDR3 runs 18 residues. The CDR3, as DNA: TGCGCCAGCAGCTTCCTTCCCCCGGGACAGGGGAACACCGGGGAGCTGTTTTTT. It encodes CASSFLPPGQGNTGELFF.

The chain joins TRBV5-1 to TRBJ2-5; 7 bases match TRBD2. The V segment lost 4 bases and the J segment 1 base; nucleotides outside the gene matches: 7. The CDR3 is 15 residues long. The germline V gene encodes CDR1 SGHRS and CDR2 YFSETQ. CDR3 protein: CASSPDGRSQETQYF. The CDR3, as DNA: TGCGCCAGCAGCCCGGACGGGAGGAGCCAAGAGACCCAGTACTTC. Full variable domain (rest looked up from reference TRBV5-1 and TRBJ2-5): KAGVTQTPRYLIKTRGQQVTLSCSPISGHRSVSWYQQTPGQGLQFLFEYFSETQRNKGNFPGRFSGRQFSNSRSEMNVSTLELGDSALYLCASSPDGRSQETQYFGPGTRLLVL.

The chain uses TRBV5-1 and TRBJ2-5, with 10 bases lining up with TRBD2. V was pared by 4 bases and J by 12 bases, with 6 bases of the junction left unmatched. CDR3 length: 12 amino acids. From germline, CDR1 is SGHRS and CDR2 YFSETQ. This chain's CDR3 is CASSPRGLAEYF. CDR3 nucleotide sequence: TGCGCCAGCAGCCCCCGAGGACTAGCGGAGTACTTC. Full variable domain (remainder filled in from reference TRBV5-1 and TRBJ2-5): KAGVTQTPRYLIKTRGQQVTLSCSPISGHRSVSWYQQTPGQGLQFLFEYFSETQRNKGNFPGRFSGRQFSNSRSEMNVSTLELGDSALYLCASSPRGLAEYFGPGTRLLVL.

The chain uses TRBV10-3 and TRBJ2-7; 9 bases are shared with TRBD2. With 10 bases clipped from V and 8 bases from J, the junction kept 12 bases outside the gene matches. This CDR3 region has 13 residues. Germline CDR1 reads ENHRY; CDR2 reads SYGVKD. DNA for the CDR3: TGTGCCACCTCGACTAGCGGAGCCGGGAAGCAGTACTTC. It encodes CATSTSGAGKQYF.

The table lists this clone with a few counts. The chain has TRBV15 and TRBJ1-1; D remains unclear. The length of the CDR3 is 14 residues. Germline CDR1 is LNHNV and CDR2 is YYDKDF (reference sequence). Between the trimmed V and J ends, which lost 0 bases and 1 base, there was a span of 6 bases. CDR3 DNA: TGTGCCACCAGCAGAGATCCAGGGAACACTGAAGCTTTCTTT. Its translation is CATSRDPGNTEAFF. Based on the CDR3 plus reference TRBV15 and TRBJ1-1, the full variable domain is DAMVIQNPRYQVTQFGKPVTLSCSQTLNHNVMYWYQQKSSQAPKLLFHYYDKDFNNEADTPDNFQSRRPNTSFCFLDIRSPGLGDTAMYLCATSRDPGNTEAFFGQGTRLTVV.

This clone was detected only a few times. V usage is TRBV7-6 and J usage is TRBJ2-7; D possibly corresponds to TRBD1 (6 bases). The V and J ends lost 0 bases and 3 bases respectively, with 15 bases between them. The germline CDR1 and CDR2 sequences are SGHVS and FNYEAQ. This CDR3 is built from 16 residues. The CDR3 sequence is CASSLAGTSSVYEQYF. CDR3 in DNA: TGTGCCAGCAGCTTAGCCGGGACATCCAGCGTCTACGAGCAGTACTTC.

The chain joins TRBV7-3 to TRBJ2-3; 11 bases agree with TRBD2. Looked up from germline, CDR1 is SGHTA and CDR2 is FQGTGA. J was trimmed by 6 bases and V by 1 base; bases with no gene match: 6. CDR3 length equals 16 residues. The CDR3, as DNA: TGTGCCAGCAGCTTAAAGCTAGCGGGGGGCGGGGATACGCAGTATTTT. Residues: CASSLKLAGGGDTQYF.

The rearrangement joins TRBV2 to TRBJ2-1, with unresolved D. Trimming removed 7 bases from V and 4 bases from J, with 20 bases in between. The CDR3 covers 16 residues. CDR1 is SNHLY and CDR2 is FYNNEI in the germline V gene. The DNA for the CDR3 is TGTGCCAGCAAGGTTAAGACCAGTGTGGAGTACAATGAGCAGTTCTTC. It translates to CASKVKTSVEYNEQFF.

The V gene is TRBV10-3, the J gene TRBJ2-2; D uncertain. V lost 4 bases and J lost 7, with 13 bases in between. Germline CDR1 is ENHRY and CDR2 is SYGVKD. This CDR3 comprises 14 residues. CDR3 in DNA: TGTGCCATCAGTGCTCGACTCAGTGACGGGGAGCTGTTTTTT. The encoded protein is CAISARLSDGELFF.

This clone was detected only a few times. The chain joins TRBV4-2 to TRBJ1-1; maybe TRBD1 (6 bases). Germline loops: CDR1 LGHNA, CDR2 YNFKEQ. This CDR3 has 14 amino acids. V dropped 3 bases and J dropped 4 bases, with 12 bases sitting between them. CDR3 in DNA: TGTGCCAGCAGCCAGGTTGGACAGCGCACTGAAGCTTTCTTT. As protein: CASSQVGQRTEAFF.

The chain couples TRBV19 to TRBJ2-6; TRBD1 matches 9 bases. Germline loops: CDR1 LNHDA, CDR2 SQIVND (reference sequence). After removal of 6 bases from V and 3 bases from J, the junction contained 6 bases not matched to a gene. The CDR3 sequence is 16 residues long. The CDR3 nucleotides read TGTGCCAGTAGCACACAGGGGGCGGTTGGGGCCAACGTCCTGACTTTC. It specifies CASSTQGAVGANVLTF.

This chain links TRBV5-1 with TRBJ2-1, with 10 positions matching TRBD1. Per the germline V gene, CDR1 is SGHRS and CDR2 is YFSETQ. Germline trimming cut 4 bases from V and 7 bases from J; bases unmatched to any gene: 5. The CDR3 sequence is 14 residues long. CDR3 amino acids: CASSRQGAPNEQFF. The CDR3 coding sequence is TGCGCCAGCAGCCGACAGGGGGCTCCTAATGAGCAGTTCTTC. The complete variable domain, with remaining parts taken from reference TRBV5-1 and TRBJ2-1, reads KAGVTQTPRYLIKTRGQQVTLSCSPISGHRSVSWYQQTPGQGLQFLFEYFSETQRNKGNFPGRFSGRQFSNSRSEMNVSTLELGDSALYLCASSRQGAPNEQFFGPGTRLTVL.

The rearrangement links TRBV30 to TRBJ2-7; 7 positions match TRBD2. The CDR3 sequence is 11 residues long. Looked up from germline, CDR1 is GTSNPN and CDR2 is SVGIG (reference sequence). V trimming: 5 bases; J trimming: 6 bases; junction bases outside the gene matches: 4. The CDR3, as DNA: TGTGCCTGGGGTCCGGGGGGCGAGCAGTACTTC. Amino acid sequence: CAWGPGGEQYF.

The V gene is TRBV7-6, the J gene TRBJ2-6, with unresolved D. V was cut by 6 bases and J by 0 bases, with 9 bases left in between. CDR3 size: 15 residues. CDR1 is SGHVS and CDR2 is FNYEAQ in the germline V gene. The CDR3 loop is CASRSTVSGANVLTF. The CDR3 nucleotides are TGTGCCAGCAGATCAACAGTCTCTGGGGCCAACGTCCTGACTTTC.

The sample holds a few counts of this clone. The chain employs TRBV13 and TRBJ2-1, with 7 positions matching TRBD2. Germline CDR1 is PRHDT and CDR2 is FYEKMQ (reference sequence). CDR3 length: 15 residues. V gave up 2 bases and J gave up 9 bases; unmatched junction bases: 10. The CDR3 DNA is TGTGCCAGCAGCTTAAGAAAGCGGGGATTAGCTGAGCAGTTCTTC. Translated: CASSLRKRGLAEQFF.

The rearrangement joins TRBV6-1 to TRBJ2-7, with TRBD1 matching 9 bases. CDR1 and CDR2 from the germline V gene are MNHNS and SASEGT. V was clipped by 7 bases and J by 5 bases; unmatched bases: 6. This CDR3 spans 13 amino acids. CDR3 protein: CASTGTGPHEQYF. DNA for the CDR3: TGTGCCAGCACCGGGACAGGGCCCCACGAGCAGTACTTC.